This T cell receptor (beta chain) emerged from a study of shared clonotypes between healthy human individuals. Whole-study findings and limits: Sequencing depth was predicted to influence how clonotypes are shared among donors.

Some clones are missing from TCRdb's copy, which holds only in-frame ones; the method was immunoSEQ multiplex PCR. The sample shows roughly 2.5 million clones, around nine tenths of them seen only once. The CDR3 sequence is 14 residues long. V was shortened by 1 base and J by 2 bases, with 9 bases between the two germline ends. Germline V gene sequence: CDR1 LNHDA, CDR2 SQIVND (reference sequence). A CD45RA-negative memory subset and a CD45RA+ naive subset were separated from the CD4+ cells. As concerns this clone: What it binds is not known.

The sequenced sample consisted of naive CD4+ T cells sorted from blood. As to subset: CD45RA+ positively selected. The chain joins TRBV19 to TRBJ2-7; a possible D gene is TRBD2 (6 bases). This TCR came from a man younger than 30 in good health. The CDR3 bases are TGTGCCAGTAGTATAGCGGCGGGGCCCTACGAGCAGTACTTC. This translates into CASSIAAGPYEQYF.